These 15 T cell receptor beta chains originate from one sample sequenced in a study of blood T cells in healthy people across ages. A second PCR, run for roughly 7 to 12 cycles, used a sample-barcoded 5' primer plus a J-beta primer mix. TCRdb recomputed calls from the 5' RACE reads with MiXCR, one row per CDR3 protein. The sample has 1.5 million to 1.9 million distinct CDR3 sequences, 40% to 45% seen once. Material for sequencing was blood. These TCRs come from a woman younger than 30 in good health.

This chain links TRBV18 with TRBJ2-7; maybe TRBD1 (6 bases). The DNA end lines up better with TRBJ2-5; the J call may be wrong. This CDR3 contains 13 residues. CDR1 and CDR2 (germline): KGHSH, LQKENI. CDR3 amino acids: CASSDSLQETQYF. In DNA, the CDR3 is TGTGCCAGCTCGGACAGCCTGCAGGAGACCCAGTACTTC.

In its sample, this clonotype was seen a few times. The chain links TRBV15 to TRBJ2-3, with 7 bases that match TRBD2. Germline trimming cut 1 base from V and 2 bases from J; bases unmatched to any gene: 3. The CDR3 length is 15 residues. The germline gives CDR1 LNHNV, CDR2 YYDKDF (reference sequence). The CDR3 spells CATSRAAGVTDTQYF. The CDR3 DNA follows: TGTGCCACCAGCAGAGCGGCGGGGGTCACAGATACGCAGTATTTT. Using reference TRBV15 and TRBJ2-3 for the parts outside the CDR3, the full variable domain is DAMVIQNPRYQVTQFGKPVTLSCSQTLNHNVMYWYQQKSSQAPKLLFHYYDKDFNNEADTPDNFQSRRPNTSFCFLDIRSPGLGDTAMYLCATSRAAGVTDTQYFGPGTRLTVL.

Remarks on this clonotype: A read error may account for a junction end that differs from germline. The CDR3 reads CASSLARGIWTEAFF. The CDR3 DNA sequence: TGCGCCAGCAGCTTAGCGCGGGGAATATGGACTGAAGCTTTCTTT. The chain combines TRBV7-6 with TRBJ1-1; D is ambiguous. CDR1 is SGHVS, CDR2 FNYEAQ, per germline. The CDR3 contains 15 residues.

This clonotype was seen more than once but under ten times. The gene calls are TRBV24-1 and TRBJ2-3; no clear D. CDR1 is KGHDR, CDR2 SFDVKD, per germline. This CDR3 contains 18 residues. Trimming removed 5 bases at V and 3 bases at J, with 23 bases between. As DNA, the CDR3 is TGTGCCACCAGTGCCCTGTTGGACCGTCGCGTAGGGACAGATACGCAGTATTTT. It is translated as CATSALLDRRVGTDTQYF.

The chain is built from TRBV2 and TRBJ1-3, with D tentatively TRBD1 (5 bases). The V end was cut by 6 bases, the J end by 0 bases, with 12 bases between. The CDR3 has 15 residues. Germline-derived CDR1 and CDR2 are SNHLY and FYNNEI. CDR3 region: CASRGDLLSGNTIYF. In DNA form, the CDR3 reads TGTGCCAGCAGGGGGGACCTCCTCTCTGGAAACACCATATATTTT.

This clonotype showed up just a few times. This chain joins TRBV4-3 and TRBJ1-1; D is uncertain. This CDR3 region has 14 residues. Germline V CDR1 and CDR2: LGHNA, YSLEER. V lost 4 bases and J lost 1, with 10 bases in between. As DNA, the CDR3 is TGCGCCAGCAGCCGAGACAAGGGGAACACTGAAGCTTTCTTT. Translating gives CASSRDKGNTEAFF.

V gene TRBV21-1 combines with J gene TRBJ1-1; TRBD1 reflects the table's D call only, with no check against the DNA. TRBV21-1 is labeled a pseudogene. The CDR3 covers 14 residues. The CDR3 region has the DNA TGTGCCAGCAGCACGAACAGGGGCGGCACTGAAGCTTTCTTT. Translating it yields CASSTNRGGTEAFF.

The chain links TRBV7-2 to TRBJ2-7, with D perhaps assigned TRBD1 or TRBD2 (5 bases each). The V gene's germline CDR1 is SGHTA and CDR2 FQGNSA. The CDR3 length is 14 residues. Deletions cut 5 bases from V and 4 bases from J, with 15 bases between. CDR3 in DNA: TGTGCCAGCAGCCTAGAAGCGAGGGGATACGAGCAGTACTTC. This gives the protein CASSLEARGYEQYF.

This clonotype showed up many times. This chain joins TRBV7-8 and TRBJ2-3; D ambiguous. The CDR3 totals 16 residues. Trimming removed 1 base at V and 1 base at J, with 12 bases between. The germline gives CDR1 SGHVS, CDR2 FQNEAQ. For the CDR3, the DNA is TGTGCCAGCAGCTTAGGTGCGTACCCGGGCACAGATACGCAGTATTTT. Protein product: CASSLGAYPGTDTQYF.

Details on this clonotype: A junction boundary mismatches the germline segment, possibly from a read error. The gene calls are TRBV20-1 and TRBJ2-3; D possibly corresponds to TRBD2 (5 bases). CDR3 length: 15 amino acids. The germline CDR1 and CDR2 sequences are DFQATT and SNEGSKA (reference sequence). The DNA of the CDR3 is TGCGGTGCCGTCGTGGCTAGCCCCAGCACAGATACGCAGTATTTT. This codes for CGAVVASPSTDTQYF.

This chain connects TRBV7-3 to TRBJ2-5; TRBD2 matches 12 bases. With V trimmed by 3 bases and J by 3 bases, 2 bases remained unmatched. The CDR3 is made up of 15 amino acids. CDR1 and CDR2 from the germline V gene are SGHTA and FQGTGA. The DNA of the CDR3 is TGTGCCAGCAGCTTGACTAGCGGGAGTGAAGAGACCCAGTACTTC. It is translated as CASSLTSGSEETQYF.

The V and J genes are TRBV25-1 and TRBJ2-7, with 10 bases that match TRBD1. The J call may be wrong; the DNA end is better matched by TRBJ2-5. CDR1 is MGHDK and CDR2 is SYGVNS in the germline V gene. This CDR3 is 15 amino acids long. CDR3 nucleotides: TGTGCCATTAGTCCCTCCGGGACAGGGGTGAAGACCCAGTACTTC. Translating gives CAISPSGTGVKTQYF.

DNA of the CDR3: TGTGCCAGCAGTTACTCGGGCGGAGTTGGGGCGGGAGGCTATGGGAATGAGCAGTTCTTC. Residues: CASSYSGGVGAGGYGNEQFF. The chain couples TRBV6-5 to TRBJ2-1; TRBD2 aligns across 8 bases. In germline, CDR1 is MNHEY, CDR2 SVGAGI. The J segment lost 7 bases and the V segment lost 0 bases, leaving 20 bases of the junction unmatched. This CDR3 spans 20 amino acids.

The chain has TRBV7-9 and TRBJ2-1; 8 bases are shared with TRBD1. CDR3 length: 14 residues. V shed 4 bases and J 4 bases; nucleotides not matched to a gene: 3. Germline loops: CDR1 SEHNR, CDR2 FQNEAQ (reference sequence). The chain's CDR3 is CASSWGTGYNEQFF. CDR3 bases: TGTGCCAGCAGCTGGGGGACAGGATACAATGAGCAGTTCTTC.

Points on this clonotype: At one end, the junction sequence differs from germline, possibly due to a read error. The chain links TRBV20-1 to TRBJ2-1, with D possibly being TRBD1 or TRBD2 (5 bases each). This CDR3 spans 16 amino acids. CDR1 and CDR2 from the germline V gene are DFQATT and SNEGSKA (reference sequence). This CDR3 reads CSAYNGASRSYKEQFF. For the CDR3, the DNA is TGCAGTGCTTACAACGGGGCAAGCAGGAGCTACAAGGAGCAGTTCTTC.